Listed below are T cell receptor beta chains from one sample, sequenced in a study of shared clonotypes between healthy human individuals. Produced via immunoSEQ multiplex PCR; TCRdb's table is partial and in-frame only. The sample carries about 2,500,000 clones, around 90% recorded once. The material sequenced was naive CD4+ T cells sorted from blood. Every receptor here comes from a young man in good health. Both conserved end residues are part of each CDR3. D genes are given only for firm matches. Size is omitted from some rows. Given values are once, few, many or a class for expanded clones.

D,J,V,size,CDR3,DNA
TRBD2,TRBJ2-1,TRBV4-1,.,CASSQGTSEYNEQFF,TGCGCCAGCAGCCAAGGAACTAGCGAATACAATGAGCAGTTCTTC
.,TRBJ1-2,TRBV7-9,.,CASSSSRDVSGYTF,TGTGCCAGCAGCTCGTCCCGGGACGTGAGCGGCTACACCTTC
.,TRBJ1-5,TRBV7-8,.,CASSLGPVWYNQPQHF,TGTGCCAGCAGCCTGGGTCCGGTTTGGTACAATCAGCCCCAGCATTTT
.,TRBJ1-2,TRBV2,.,CAMGRFANYGYTF,TGTGCCATGGGGCGGTTTGCTAACTATGGCTACACCTTC
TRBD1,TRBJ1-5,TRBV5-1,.,CASSLTGGGNQPQHF,TGCGCCAGCAGCTTGACAGGGGGCGGAAATCAGCCCCAGCATTTT
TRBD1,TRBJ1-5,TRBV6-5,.,CASRQGNQPQHF,TGTGCCAGCAGACAGGGGAATCAGCCCCAGCATTTT
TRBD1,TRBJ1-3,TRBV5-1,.,CASSPDTGGRGNTIYF,TGCGCCAGCAGCCCGGACACAGGGGGAAGGGGAAACACCATATATTTT
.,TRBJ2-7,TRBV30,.,CAWSVKGIVHEQYF,TGTGCCTGGAGTGTAAAGGGCATAGTCCACGAGCAGTACTTC
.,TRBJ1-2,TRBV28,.,CASRKSPMGYGYTF,TGTGCCAGCAGAAAGAGTCCGATGGGCTATGGCTACACCTTC
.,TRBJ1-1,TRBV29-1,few,CSVDRGSTEAFF,TGCAGCGTTGACAGGGGAAGCACTGAAGCTTTCTTT
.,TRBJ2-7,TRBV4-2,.,CASSQQQILGAYEQYF,TGTGCCAGCAGCCAACAACAGATTTTAGGGGCTTACGAGCAGTACTTC
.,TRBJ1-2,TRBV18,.,CASSPAWGGHGYTF,TGTGCCAGCTCACCCGCGTGGGGGGGCCATGGCTACACCTTC
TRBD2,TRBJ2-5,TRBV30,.,CAWTGGETQYF,TGTGCCTGGACGGGGGGGGAGACCCAGTACTTC
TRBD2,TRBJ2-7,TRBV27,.,CASSFSGRSYEQYF,TGTGCCAGCAGTTTTAGCGGGAGAAGTTACGAGCAGTACTTC
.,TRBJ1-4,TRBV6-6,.,CASSYLGGDREKLFF,TGTGCCAGCAGTTACTTGGGGGGGGATAGAGAAAAACTGTTTTTT
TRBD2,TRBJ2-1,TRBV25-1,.,CASGTSGRRGEQFF,TGTGCCAGCGGGACTAGCGGCCGACGGGGGGAGCAGTTCTTC
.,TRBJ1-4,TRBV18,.,CASSPTGSNEKLFF,TGTGCCAGCTCACCTACAGGGTCTAATGAAAAACTGTTTTTT
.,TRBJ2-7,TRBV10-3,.,CAISESKTANEQYF,TGTGCCATCAGTGAGTCAAAGACAGCTAACGAGCAGTACTTC
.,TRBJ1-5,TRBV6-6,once,CASSRQINQPQHF,TGTGCCAGCAGTAGACAGATAAATCAGCCCCAGCATTTT
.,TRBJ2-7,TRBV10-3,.,CAISAPDRNYEQYF,TGTGCCATCAGTGCCCCTGACCGAAACTACGAGCAGTACTTC
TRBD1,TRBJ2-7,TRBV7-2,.,CASSFRGREQYF,TGTGCCAGCAGCTTCAGGGGGCGAGAGCAGTACTTC
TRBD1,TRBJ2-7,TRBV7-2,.,CASSIRDRRFEEQYF,TGTGCCAGCAGTATCCGGGACAGGCGTTTCGAGGAGCAGTACTTC
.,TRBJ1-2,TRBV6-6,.,CASSSTDNYGYTF,TGTGCCAGCAGTTCGACAGATAACTATGGCTACACCTTC
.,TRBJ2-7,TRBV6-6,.,CASSYGDPYEQYF,TGTGCCAGCAGTTACGGGGATCCCTACGAGCAGTACTTC
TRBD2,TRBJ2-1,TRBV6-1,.,CASSEGTSGKNEQFF,TGTGCCAGCAGTGAAGGGACTAGCGGGAAGAATGAGCAGTTCTTC
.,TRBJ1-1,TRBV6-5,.,CASSYSWDTEAFF,TGTGCCAGCAGTTATAGCTGGGACACTGAAGCTTTCTTT
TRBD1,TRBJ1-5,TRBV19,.,CASMGAGGLGQPQHF,TGTGCCAGTATGGGGGCAGGGGGCCTCGGTCAGCCCCAGCATTTT
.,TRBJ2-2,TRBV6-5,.,CASSYSRDTGELFF,TGTGCCAGCAGTTACTCGAGGGACACCGGGGAGCTGTTTTTT
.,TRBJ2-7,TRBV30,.,CAWSVRDGQAHF,TGTGCCTGGAGTGTACGGGACGGGCAGGCGCACTTC
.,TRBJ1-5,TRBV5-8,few,CASSLGQPQHF,TGTGCCAGCAGCTTGGGGCAGCCCCAGCATTTT
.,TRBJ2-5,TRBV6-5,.,CASSYRGLTGSETQYF,TGTGCCAGCAGTTACCGGGGACTCACAGGGAGTGAGACCCAGTACTTC
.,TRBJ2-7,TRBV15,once,CATSRAGFPYEQYF,TGTGCCACCAGCAGAGCAGGGTTTCCCTACGAGCAGTACTTC
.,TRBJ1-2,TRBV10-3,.,CAISSDVNSYPNPKPYGGYTF,TGTGCCATCAGTTCGGACGTAAATTCCTATCCGAATCCTAAGCCCTACGGGGGCTACACCTTC
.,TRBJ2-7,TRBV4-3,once,CASSQDPSSSYEQYF,TGCGCCAGCAGCCAAGATCCCAGCAGCTCCTACGAGCAGTACTTC
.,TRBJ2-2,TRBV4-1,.,CASSQVGAGELFF,TGCGCCAGCAGCCAGGTTGGGGCCGGGGAGCTGTTTTTT
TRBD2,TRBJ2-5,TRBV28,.,CASSFSPGLAGGVYQETQYF,TGTGCCAGCAGTTTCTCCCCGGGACTAGCGGGGGGCGTGTACCAAGAGACCCAGTACTTC
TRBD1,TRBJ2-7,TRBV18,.,CASSPLGQGAHEQYF,TGTGCCAGCTCACCACTGGGACAGGGGGCGCACGAGCAGTACTTC
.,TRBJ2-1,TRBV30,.,CAWSIPNEQFF,TGTGCCTGGAGTATACCCAATGAGCAGTTCTTC
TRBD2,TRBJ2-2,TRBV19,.,CASDGTRNTGELFF,TGTGCCAGTGATGGGACTAGAAACACCGGGGAGCTGTTTTTT